The sequence of this T cell receptor beta chain was determined in a study of regulatory T cells in long-lasting Graves disease. On the study more broadly: Patients newly diagnosed with Graves' had been on antithyroid drugs for under 3 months.

Described time point: newly diagnosed GD, antithyroid drugs for less than 3 months. There was RNA extracted from PBMCs, and the TCR library was made from it. This clonotype was counted at least ten times. Its antigen remains unknown. Construction of the TCR beta libraries employed iRepertoire HTBI primers in conjunction with Arm-PCR of CDR3 regions. TCRdb re-derived calls from the multiplex PCR reads in MiXCR, one entry per CDR3 protein. The sample contains 240,000 or so distinct CDR3 sequences, 20% to 25% of which appear only once. Points from the study as a whole: In persistent patients, shared public clonotypes (2,741) outnumbered those in new patients (roughly 870). The study found lower TCR diversity in persistent Graves' patients than in newly diagnosed ones.

The source of this sequence is a female donor with Graves disease. The sample here was peripheral blood mononuclear cells (PBMCs), taken at new diagnosis, from a patient treated with antithyroid drugs.

The chain's CDR3 is CATSDSSGSDNEQFF. The DNA of the CDR3 is TGTGCCACCAGTGATTCTAGCGGGAGTGACAATGAGCAGTTCTTC. The rearrangement uses TRBV24-1 and TRBJ2-1, with 10 bases matching TRBD2. V shed 2 bases and J 5 bases; nucleotides not matched to a gene: 2. CDR3 length equals 15 residues. Germline CDR1 KGHDR, CDR2 SFDVKD.